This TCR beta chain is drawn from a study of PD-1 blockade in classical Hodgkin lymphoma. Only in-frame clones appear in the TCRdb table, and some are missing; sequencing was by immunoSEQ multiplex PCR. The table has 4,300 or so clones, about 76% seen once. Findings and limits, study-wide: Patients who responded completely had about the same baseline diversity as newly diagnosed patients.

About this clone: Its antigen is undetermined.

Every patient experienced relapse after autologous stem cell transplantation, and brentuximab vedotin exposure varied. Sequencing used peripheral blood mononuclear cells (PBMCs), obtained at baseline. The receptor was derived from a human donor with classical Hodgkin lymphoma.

The CDR3 DNA sequence: TGTGCCAGCGGACTAGCGGGAACCTACGGGGGCAATGAGCAGTTCTTC. This encodes CASGLAGTYGGNEQFF. This chain links TRBV10-3 with TRBJ2-1, with 12 bases fitting TRBD2. The CDR3 runs 16 residues. V lost 10 bases to trimming and J lost 6 bases; unmatched junction nucleotides: 13. Looked up from germline, CDR1 is ENHRY and CDR2 is SYGVKD.